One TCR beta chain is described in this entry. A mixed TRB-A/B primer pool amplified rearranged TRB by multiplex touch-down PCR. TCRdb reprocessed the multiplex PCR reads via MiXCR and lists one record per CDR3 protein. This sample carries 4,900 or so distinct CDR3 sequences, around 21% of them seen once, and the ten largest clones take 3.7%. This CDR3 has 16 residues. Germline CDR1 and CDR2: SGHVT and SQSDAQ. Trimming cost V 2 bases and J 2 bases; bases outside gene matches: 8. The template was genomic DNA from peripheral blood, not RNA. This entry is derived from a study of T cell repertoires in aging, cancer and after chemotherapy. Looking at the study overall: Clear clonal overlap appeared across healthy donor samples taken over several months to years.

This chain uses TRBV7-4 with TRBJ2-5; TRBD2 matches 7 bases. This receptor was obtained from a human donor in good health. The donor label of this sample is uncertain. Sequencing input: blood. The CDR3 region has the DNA TGTGCCAGCAGCTTAAGTTGGCGGGGGTTGCAAGAGACCCAGTACTTC. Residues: CASSLSWRGLQETQYF.